Sequencing of this TCR beta chain was carried out in a study of blood T cell repertoires in COVID-19 (dated by TCRdb to the early 2020s). For the wider study: Samples from collaborators originated in the United States, Italy and Spain and spanned both the acute and convalescent phases of COVID-19. The material from the prospective study consisted of cDNA or gDNA derived from T cells, B-cell-depleted T cells, or PBMCs. Deeply sampled blood TCRbeta repertoires from subjects exposed to, actively infected with, or recovered from COVID-19 were included in the dataset. The repertoires were made available in a free public database intended to serve as a resource for research on the immune response to SARS-CoV-2. Samples came from the ongoing ImmuneRACE study (first 160 participants) plus 1,254 subjects from 6 global collaborators. Nearly every sample came with metadata listing a de-identified subject ID, COVID-19 status, age in years and sex. Where available, HLA class I and class II types were obtained from metadata supplied by the sample provider rather than from assay-based typing. Overall results and qualifications from the work: Clinical and demographic metadata were provided uncurated, with the amount varying by source and participant.

Whole blood was collected in K2EDTA tubes by collaborating institutions according to the institutions' own protocols. For TCRbeta analysis, collaborators shipped samples as frozen whole blood, isolated PBMCs, or DNA extracted from either of those sample types. Concerning this clone: The specificity of this receptor is unknown. Base-call qualities are not available, and no considerably larger clone is one nucleotide away.

The germline ends are 17 bases apart after V is trimmed by 4 bases and J by 1 base. The CDR3 holds 17 amino acids from the cysteine to the phenylalanine. The only DNA kept is the CDR3, 51 bases in frame from the first base. The germline V gene yields MNHEY for CDR1 and SVGEGT for CDR2. The immunoSEQ Assay, a bias-controlled multiplex PCR, was used to amplify TCRbeta CDR3 regions from genomic DNA. The study's own analysis went as follows. Nucleated cell counts per sample were estimated from amplification of reference gene primers within the assay. To quantify the absolute abundance of each unique TCRbeta CDR3 rearrangement, sequence reads were collapsed and filtered. For each sample, productive Simpson clonality was calculated as the square root of Simpson's diversity index across productive rearrangements. TCRdb stores this immuneACCESS table with in-frame sequences only. Part of the clones is absent; in the studies checked, under half of the shortfall reflects unresolved V genes, and no reason is known for the rest. Clone size and V and J calls were adopted from that table, with D and trimming inferred from the DNA. Recorded for this sample are around 150,000 clones; 65% to 85% of them occurred a single time. Together, the top ten hold approximately 5% of the sample.

The rearrangement joined TRBV6-2 or TRBV6-3 to TRBJ1-5; the D gene is unclear. This clonotype was obtained from a woman between 50 and 59 years old with acute or convalescent COVID-19. Sequencing used peripheral blood. The CDR3 region: CASSFGFSGGSNQPQHF. The DNA reads as follows: TGTGCCAGCAGTTTCGGGTTTAGTGGAGGGAGCAATCAGCCCCAGCATTTT.